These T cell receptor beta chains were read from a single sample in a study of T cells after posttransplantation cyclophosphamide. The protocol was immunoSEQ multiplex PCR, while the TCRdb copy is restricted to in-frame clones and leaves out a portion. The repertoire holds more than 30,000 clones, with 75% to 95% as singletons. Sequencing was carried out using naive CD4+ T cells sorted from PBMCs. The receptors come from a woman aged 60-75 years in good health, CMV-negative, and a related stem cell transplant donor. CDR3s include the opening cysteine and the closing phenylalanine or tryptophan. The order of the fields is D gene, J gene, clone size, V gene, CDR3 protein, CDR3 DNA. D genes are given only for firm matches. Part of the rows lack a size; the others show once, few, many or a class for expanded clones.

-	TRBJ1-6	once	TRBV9	CASSVGWGPNSPLHF	TGTGCCAGCAGCGTAGGATGGGGGCCTAATTCACCCCTCCACTTT
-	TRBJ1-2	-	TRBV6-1	CASSETTNYGYTF	TGTGCCAGCAGTGAAACTACTAACTATGGCTACACCTTC
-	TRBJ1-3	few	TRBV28	CASSQTQGNGNTIYF	TGTGCCAGCAGCCAAACCCAGGGCAATGGAAACACCATATATTTT
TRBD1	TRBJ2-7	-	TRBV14	CASSQYAGTGRYEQYF	TGTGCCAGCAGCCAATACGCCGGGACAGGGCGGTACGAGCAGTACTTC
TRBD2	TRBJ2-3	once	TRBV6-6	CASGREGITDTQYF	TGTGCCAGCGGCCGGGAGGGGATCACAGATACGCAGTATTTT
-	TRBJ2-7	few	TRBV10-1	CASSRGSYEQYF	TGCGCCAGCAGTCGCGGGTCCTACGAGCAGTACTTC
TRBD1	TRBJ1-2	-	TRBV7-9	CASSLPQGAPGYGYTF	TGTGCCAGCAGCTTACCGCAGGGGGCGCCCGGTTATGGCTACACCTTC
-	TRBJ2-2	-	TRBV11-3	CASSPGDGAANTGELFF	TGTGCCAGCAGCCCCGGCGACGGAGCCGCGAACACCGGGGAGCTGTTTTTT
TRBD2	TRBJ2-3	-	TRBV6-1	CASSEPSIGLASTDTQYF	TGTGCCAGCAGTGAACCTTCGATAGGACTAGCGAGCACAGATACGCAGTATTTT
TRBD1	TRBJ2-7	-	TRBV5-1	CASSLGPPTGGSEQYF	TGCGCCAGCAGCTTGGGGCCGCCGACAGGGGGCAGCGAGCAGTACTTC
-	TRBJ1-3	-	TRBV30	CAWVSGSGNTIYF	TGTGCCTGGGTCTCCGGCTCTGGAAACACCATATATTTT
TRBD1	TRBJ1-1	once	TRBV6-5	CASRTITGDTEAFF	TGTGCCAGCAGAACAATTACAGGGGACACTGAAGCTTTCTTT
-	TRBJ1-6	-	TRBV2	CASSATLGVESPLHF	TGTGCCAGCAGTGCCACTCTAGGAGTGGAGTCACCCCTCCACTTT
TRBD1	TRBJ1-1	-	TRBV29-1	CSVRQGRDTEAFF	TGCAGCGTCCGACAGGGTAGGGACACTGAAGCTTTCTTT
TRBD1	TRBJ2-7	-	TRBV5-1	CASSNRDRGHEQYF	TGCGCCAGCAGCAACCGGGACAGGGGGCACGAGCAGTACTTC
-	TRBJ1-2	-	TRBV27	CASSSPRGGYTF	TGTGCCAGCAGTTCCCCCAGGGGAGGCTACACCTTC
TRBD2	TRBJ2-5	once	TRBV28	CASALAGGLETQYF	TGTGCCAGCGCGCTAGCGGGGGGGCTCGAGACCCAGTACTTC
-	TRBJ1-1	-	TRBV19	CASSIAGSNTEAFF	TGTGCCAGTAGTATAGCGGGGTCGAACACTGAAGCTTTCTTT
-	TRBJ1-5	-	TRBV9	CASSALDSSNQPQHF	TGTGCCAGCAGCGCCCTCGACAGCAGCAATCAGCCCCAGCATTTT
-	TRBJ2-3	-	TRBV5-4	CASSARGDTQYF	TGTGCCAGCAGTGCGCGGGGAGATACGCAGTATTTT
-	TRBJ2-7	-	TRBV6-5	CASTPPGSYEQYF	TGTGCCAGCACCCCGCCAGGGTCCTACGAGCAGTACTTC
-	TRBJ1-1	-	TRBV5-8	CASSRRFRGNTEAFF	TGTGCCAGCAGCCGTAGGTTCAGGGGGAACACTGAAGCTTTCTTT
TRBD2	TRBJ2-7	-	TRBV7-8	CASSSGLAGVEQYF	TGTGCCAGCAGCTCCGGGCTAGCGGGAGTTGAGCAGTACTTC
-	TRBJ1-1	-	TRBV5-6	CASSLGDLNTEAFF	TGTGCCAGCAGCTTGGGTGACTTGAACACTGAAGCTTTCTTT
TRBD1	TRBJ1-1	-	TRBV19	CASTGQGTSNTEAFF	TGTGCCAGTACCGGACAGGGAACCTCGAACACTGAAGCTTTCTTT
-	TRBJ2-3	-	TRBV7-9	CASSFRDTQYF	TGTGCCAGCAGCTTCCGGGATACGCAGTATTTT
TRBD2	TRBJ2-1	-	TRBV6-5	CASSRTSFLDEQFF	TGTGCCAGCAGTCGGACTAGTTTCCTGGATGAGCAGTTCTTC
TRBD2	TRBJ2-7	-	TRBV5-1	CASSLDLTSGPTYEQYF	TGCGCCAGCAGCTTAGATTTAACTAGCGGGCCAACCTACGAGCAGTACTTC
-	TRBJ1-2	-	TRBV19	CASSITGQPPNYGYTF	TGTGCCAGTAGTATTACCGGACAGCCCCCTAACTATGGCTACACCTTC
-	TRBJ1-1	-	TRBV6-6	CASATANTEAFF	TGTGCCAGCGCAACAGCGAACACTGAAGCTTTCTTT
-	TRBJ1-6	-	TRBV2	CASSSDSSSYNSPLHF	TGTGCCAGCAGTTCCGACAGTAGCTCCTATAATTCACCCCTCCACTTT